Included here is one T cell receptor (beta chain) sequence, with context. Antigen: not known. Profiled with immunoSEQ multiplex PCR; TCRdb holds only in-frame clones, not every one. Altogether tens of thousands of clones are present, roughly 96% being singletons, with the ten largest covering 0.03% to 0.035%. CDR3 length: 13 amino acids. Trimming shortened V by 6 bases and J by 7 bases, and 15 bases separated the two germline ends. CDR1 is SNHLY, CDR2 FYNNEI, per germline. This sample was included in a study of siplizumab effects on memory and regulatory T cells. Study results and limitations: Alloreactive CD4+ clones that could be mapped were on average about 70% Treg-derived with siplizumab, against over 25% in controls. Assignment of a naive or memory phenotype failed for roughly 75-97% of the proliferating CD4+ or CD8+ clones. Among alloreactive clones, only a minor fraction mapped to unstimulated subsets. The drug siplizumab significantly decreased the alloreactive sequences that could be traced to unstimulated CD4+ memory cells.

The sequenced sample consisted of naive CD4+ T cells sorted from blood. The genes are TRBV2 and TRBJ1-1; D is perhaps TRBD1 (5 bases). The sequence was collected from a human donor in good health. The CDR3 sequence: CASRGEGTGEAFF. The CDR3 coding sequence is TGTGCCAGCAGGGGGGAGGGGACGGGTGAAGCTTTCTTT.